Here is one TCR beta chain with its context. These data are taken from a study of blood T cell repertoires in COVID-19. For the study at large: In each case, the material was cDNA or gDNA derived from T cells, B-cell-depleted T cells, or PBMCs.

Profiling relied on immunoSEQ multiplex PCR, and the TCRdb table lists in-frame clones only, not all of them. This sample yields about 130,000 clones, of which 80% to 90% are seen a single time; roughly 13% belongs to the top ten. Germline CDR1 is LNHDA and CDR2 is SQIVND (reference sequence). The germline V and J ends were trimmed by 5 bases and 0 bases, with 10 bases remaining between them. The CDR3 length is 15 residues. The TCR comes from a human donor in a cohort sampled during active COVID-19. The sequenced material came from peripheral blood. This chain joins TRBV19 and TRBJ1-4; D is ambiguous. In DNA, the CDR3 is TGTGCCAGTAGTTCAGACACGGCAACTAATGAAAAACTGTTTTTT. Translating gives CASSSDTATNEKLFF.